This entry is about one T cell receptor (beta chain). Its specificity is not known. Time point meaning: 2015-2016 season, 7 days after influenza vaccination. Some clones are missing from TCRdb's copy, which holds only in-frame ones; the method was immunoSEQ multiplex PCR. The table records 6,000 or so clones, roughly 80% of them present only once. These data come from a study of follicular helper T cells after annual influenza vaccination. Looking at the study overall: Across the 2013-2014, 2014-2015 and 2015-2016 vaccination seasons, some subjects were resampled. Study observations and caveats: Day 7 ICOS+CD38+ clones later appeared mostly in ICOS-CD38- cTfh.

This receptor was obtained from an adult who received the influenza vaccine. The sample consisted of CXCR5- memory CD4+ T cells sorted from blood, taken 7 days after influenza vaccination.

CDR3 in amino acids: CAIRGDTGELFF. The CDR3, as DNA: TGTGCCATCAGGGGAGACACCGGGGAGCTGTTTTTT. This chain joins TRBV10-3 and TRBJ2-2; possible D gene TRBD2, 5 bases. In germline, CDR1 is ENHRY, CDR2 SYGVKD. The V end lost 6 bases, the J end lost 3 bases, and 5 bases lay between the germline ends. The CDR3 sequence is 12 residues long.